This TCR beta chain came from a study of graft-versus-host responses after intestinal transplantation. The CDR3 runs 12 residues. V was pared by 1 base and J by 6 bases, with 4 bases between. CDR1 is MDHEN, CDR2 SYDVKM, per germline. The method was immunoSEQ multiplex PCR; TCRdb's version includes in-frame clones alone and lacks a portion of them. Here the sample spans about 40,000 clones, under 95% being singletons. The receptor comes from a human patient who received an intestinal transplant, so some T cells may come from the graft donor. Source: PBMCs, taken about 330 days after intestinal transplant. The rearrangement joins TRBV28 to TRBJ1-3; D not certain. CDR3 residues: CASSLSVNTIYF. DNA for the CDR3: TGTGCCAGCAGTTTATCCGTAAACACCATATATTTT.